What follows describes a single TCR beta chain. A much more abundant neighbour one base away suggests this may be a read error. This CDR3 comprises 14 residues. Trimming cost V 6 bases and J 2 bases; bases outside gene matches: 2. Germline-derived CDR1 and CDR2 are KGHDR and SFDVKD. The data were taken from a study of T cells in Graves' hyperthyroidism and ophthalmopathy. Amplification of TCR beta CDR3 regions used RNA as the template. First-round RT-PCR of the TCR CDR3 relied on the HTBI primer set. TCRdb reanalysed the multiplex PCR reads using MiXCR and keeps one entry per CDR3 protein. Among 500,000 to 600,000 distinct CDR3 sequences listed, over 15% were seen once. Graves' hyperthyroidism was deemed stable given no ophthalmopathy progression within 18 months. Clinical symptoms, serum thyroxine and TRAb, thyroid ultrasound and orbital computed tomography were used for the diagnoses.

This sequence was found in a woman under 30 with Graves' hyperthyroidism. V and J are TRBV24-1 and TRBJ2-3; 9 bases are shared with TRBD2. The specimen was blood. The chain's CDR3 is CATSLAGDTDTQYF. CDR3 in DNA: TGTGCCACCAGTTTAGCGGGGGACACAGATACGCAGTATTTT.